A selection of T cell receptor beta chains follows, all from one sample in a study of PD-1 blockade in classical Hodgkin lymphoma. Profiling relied on immunoSEQ multiplex PCR, and the TCRdb table lists in-frame clones only, not all of them. The profile shows some 27,000 clones, roughly 80% of them singletons. Sample: CD4+ T cells from blood, taken before the fourth cycle of nivolumab. Source of these receptors: a human donor with classical Hodgkin lymphoma. Both conserved end residues are trimmed from each CDR3.

>TRBJ2-7|TRBV7-8
ASSFNSATYEQY
>TRBJ1-2|TRBV7-9
ASSPTGDGYT
>TRBJ1-5|TRBV11-2
ASSLVAAGRAGNQPQH
>TRBJ2-1|TRBV5-1
ASSLDGSSYNEQF
>TRBJ1-6|TRBV20-1
SASSLALH
>TRBJ2-2|TRBV5-6
ASTTREDYTGELF
>TRBJ1-6|TRBV6-4
ASSSEGAYNSPLH
>TRBJ1-2|TRBV6-5
ASSYRGQGSYGYT
>TRBJ2-2|TRBV5-1
ASSLSDREGTGELF
>TRBJ2-1|TRBV6-1
ASRGQGSNEQF
>TRBJ1-5|TRBV6-5
ASSSGGGHQPQH
>TRBJ1-2|TRBV5-1
ASALGVNYGYT
>TRBJ2-3|TRBV5-1
ASSLSPGLAGGGSTDTQY
>TRBJ2-5|TRBV7-9
ASSLGTGMTQY
>TRBJ2-7|TRBV5-1
ASSKDNSYEQY
>TRBJ2-5|TRBV5-1
ASSLLAGAQETQY
>TRBJ1-2|TRBV28
ATAVVRAGGYT
>TRBJ2-1|TRBV6-6
ASSYSAGQGYNEQF
>TRBJ2-1|TRBV7-2
ASSLRGIGRGADNEQF
>TRBJ2-2|TRBV5-1
ASSLGVPGELF
>TRBJ2-5|TRBV5-1
ASSLGWQETQY
>TRBJ1-6|TRBV11-1
ASRGGQGISPLH
>TRBJ2-2|TRBV5-1
ASGPTGVGTGELF
>TRBJ2-2|TRBV28
ASSFIANTGELF
>TRBJ2-5|TRBV5-1
ASSPGQGAETQY
>TRBJ1-1|TRBV5-1
ASSTPVHREKNTEAF
>TRBJ2-3|TRBV5-1
ASSFGGDSTDTQY
>TRBJ2-3|TRBV5-1
ASTMADSGSTDTQY
>TRBJ1-1|TRBV19
ASSKALFRNTEAF
>TRBJ2-5|TRBV9
ASSVAPGMGETQY
>TRBJ1-5|TRBV11-2
ASSLERGRGQPQH